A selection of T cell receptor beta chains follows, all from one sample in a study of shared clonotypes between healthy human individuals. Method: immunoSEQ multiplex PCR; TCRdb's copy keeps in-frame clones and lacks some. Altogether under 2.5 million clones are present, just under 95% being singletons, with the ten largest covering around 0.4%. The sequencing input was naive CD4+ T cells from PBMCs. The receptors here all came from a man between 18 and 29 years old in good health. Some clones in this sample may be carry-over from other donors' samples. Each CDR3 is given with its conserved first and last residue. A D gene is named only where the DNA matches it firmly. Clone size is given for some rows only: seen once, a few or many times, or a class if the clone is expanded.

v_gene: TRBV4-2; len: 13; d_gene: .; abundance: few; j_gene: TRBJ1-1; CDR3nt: TGTGCCAGCAGCGGAGACAGTGGCACTGAAGCTTTCTTT; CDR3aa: CASSGDSGTEAFF
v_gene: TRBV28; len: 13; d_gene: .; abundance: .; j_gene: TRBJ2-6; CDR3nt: TGTGCCAGTCAGAACTCTGGGGCCAACGTCCTGACTTTC; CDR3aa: CASQNSGANVLTF
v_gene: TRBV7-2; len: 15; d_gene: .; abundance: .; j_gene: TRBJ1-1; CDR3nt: TGTGCCAGCAGCTTCTCCGGGACGGGTGGCACTGAAGCTTTCTTT; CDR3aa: CASSFSGTGGTEAFF
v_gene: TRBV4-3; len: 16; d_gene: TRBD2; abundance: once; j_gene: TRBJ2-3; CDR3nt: TGCGCCAGCAGCCAAAACGGGAGGCTGAACACAGATACGCAGTATTTT; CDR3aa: CASSQNGRLNTDTQYF
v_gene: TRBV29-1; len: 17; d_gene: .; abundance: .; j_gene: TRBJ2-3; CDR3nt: TGCAGCGTTGAAGGCACAGGGCCCCAATTTCACACAGATACGCAGTATTTT; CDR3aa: CSVEGTGPQFHTDTQYF
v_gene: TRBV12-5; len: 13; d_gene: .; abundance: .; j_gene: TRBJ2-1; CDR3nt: TGTGCTAGTGGTTTGGTATCGTCAGAGGAGCAGTTCTTC; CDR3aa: CASGLVSSEEQFF
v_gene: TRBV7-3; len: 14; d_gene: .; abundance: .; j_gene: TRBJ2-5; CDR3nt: TGTGCCAGCAGCCAGCGTCCCCGCCAAGAGACCCAGTACTTC; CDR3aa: CASSQRPRQETQYF
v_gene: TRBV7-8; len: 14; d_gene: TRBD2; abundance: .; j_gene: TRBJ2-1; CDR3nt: TGTGCCAGCAGCTTAGAACTAGCGGGAGATGAGCAGTTCTTC; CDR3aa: CASSLELAGDEQFF
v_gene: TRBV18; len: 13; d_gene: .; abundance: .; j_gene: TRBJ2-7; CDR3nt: TGTGCCAGCTCAGCCGGGGCGGGCTACGAGCAGTACTTC; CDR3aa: CASSAGAGYEQYF
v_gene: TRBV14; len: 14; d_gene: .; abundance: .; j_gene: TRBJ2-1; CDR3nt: TGTGCCAGCAGCCAAATTTTCCGGACCAATGAGCAGTTCTTC; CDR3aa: CASSQIFRTNEQFF
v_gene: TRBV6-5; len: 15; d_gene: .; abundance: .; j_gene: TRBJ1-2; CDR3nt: TGTGCCAGCAGTTACGGCGGCAGGGCCTACTATGGCTACACCTTC; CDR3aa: CASSYGGRAYYGYTF
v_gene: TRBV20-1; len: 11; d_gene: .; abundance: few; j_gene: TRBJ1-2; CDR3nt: TGCAGTGCTAGTATCGCCTATGGCTACACCTTC; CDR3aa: CSASIAYGYTF
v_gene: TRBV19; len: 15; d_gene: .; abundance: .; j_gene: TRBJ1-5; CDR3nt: TGTGCCAGTAGTTCGGAGAAACCGACCAATCAGCCCCAGCATTTT; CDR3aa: CASSSEKPTNQPQHF
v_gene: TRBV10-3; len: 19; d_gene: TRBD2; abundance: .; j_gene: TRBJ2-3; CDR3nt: TGTGCCATCAGTGACCCGGGACTAGCGGTGGGGATTGGCACAGATACGCAGTATTTT; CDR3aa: CAISDPGLAVGIGTDTQYF
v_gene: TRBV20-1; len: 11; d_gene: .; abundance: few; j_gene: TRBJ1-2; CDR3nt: TGCAGTGCTAGGAGTAGGGGCTTCTACACCTTC; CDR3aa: CSARSRGFYTF
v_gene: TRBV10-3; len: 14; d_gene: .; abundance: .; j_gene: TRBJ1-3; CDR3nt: TGTGCCATCACCGAGGGTCCCTCTGGAAACACCATATATTTT; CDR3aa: CAITEGPSGNTIYF
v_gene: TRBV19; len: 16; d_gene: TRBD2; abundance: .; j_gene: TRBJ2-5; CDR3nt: TGTGCCAGTAGTAGGGGACTAGCGGGAGCAGGGGAGACCCAGTACTTC; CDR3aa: CASSRGLAGAGETQYF
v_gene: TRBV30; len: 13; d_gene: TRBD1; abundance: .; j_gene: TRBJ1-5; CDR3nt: TGTGCCTGGAGTGCAGGGGGCCGCCAGCCCCAGCATTTT; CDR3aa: CAWSAGGRQPQHF
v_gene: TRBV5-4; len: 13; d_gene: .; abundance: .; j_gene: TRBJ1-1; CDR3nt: TGTGCCACCCTAAAGGGGGGCGGGGAGAGAACTTTCTTT; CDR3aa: CATLKGGGERTFF
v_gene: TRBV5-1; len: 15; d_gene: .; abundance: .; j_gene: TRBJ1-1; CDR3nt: TGCGCCAGCAGCTTGGTTGGGGGTGGGGACACTGAAGCTTTCTTT; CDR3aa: CASSLVGGGDTEAFF
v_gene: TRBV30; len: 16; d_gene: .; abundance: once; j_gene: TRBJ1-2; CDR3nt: TGTGCCTGGAGTGTACTCCCCCTTCAGGGAAGCTATGGCTACACCTTC; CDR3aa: CAWSVLPLQGSYGYTF
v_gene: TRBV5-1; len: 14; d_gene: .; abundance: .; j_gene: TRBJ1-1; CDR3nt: TGCGCCAGCAGCCCCGGGACGTCGAACACTGAAGCTTTCTTT; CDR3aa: CASSPGTSNTEAFF
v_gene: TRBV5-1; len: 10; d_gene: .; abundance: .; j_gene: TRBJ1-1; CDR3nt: TGCGCCAGCAGCTGGGGGGGAGCTTTCTTT; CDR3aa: CASSWGGAFF
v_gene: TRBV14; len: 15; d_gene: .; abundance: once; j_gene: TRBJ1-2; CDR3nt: TGTGCCAGCAGCCGTCAGAGCCAGCTCAACTATGGCTACACCTTC; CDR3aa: CASSRQSQLNYGYTF
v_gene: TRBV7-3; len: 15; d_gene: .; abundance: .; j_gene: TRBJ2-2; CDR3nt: TGTGCCAGCAGCCTTGCAGGGCAGAACACCGGGGAGCTGTTTTTT; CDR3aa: CASSLAGQNTGELFF
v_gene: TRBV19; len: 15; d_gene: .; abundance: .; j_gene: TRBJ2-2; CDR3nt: TGTGCCAGTAGTACTCTAGGACTTTCTACCGGGGAGCTGTTTTTT; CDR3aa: CASSTLGLSTGELFF
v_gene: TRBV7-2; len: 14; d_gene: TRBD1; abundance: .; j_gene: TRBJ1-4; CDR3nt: TGTGCCAGCAGCTTTGGACAGGGTTATGAAAAACTGTTTTTT; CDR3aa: CASSFGQGYEKLFF
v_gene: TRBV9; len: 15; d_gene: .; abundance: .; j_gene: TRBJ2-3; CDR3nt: TGTGCCAGCAGCGTAGAGGGTTCCGCCGCAGATACGCAGTATTTT; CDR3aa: CASSVEGSAADTQYF
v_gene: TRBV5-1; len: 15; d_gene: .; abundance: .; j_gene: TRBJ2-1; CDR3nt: TGCGCCAGCAGCCCACTAGTAGGTGTACGCAATGAGCAGTTCTTC; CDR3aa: CASSPLVGVRNEQFF
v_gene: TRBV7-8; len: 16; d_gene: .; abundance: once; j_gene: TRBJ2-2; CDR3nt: TGTGCCAGCAGCTTAGGGCCCAGGGGCGTTGTCGGGGAGCTGTTTTTT; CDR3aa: CASSLGPRGVVGELFF
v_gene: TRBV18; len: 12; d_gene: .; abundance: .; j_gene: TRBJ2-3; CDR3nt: TGTGCCAGCTCCCATAGCACAGATACGCAGTATTTT; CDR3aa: CASSHSTDTQYF
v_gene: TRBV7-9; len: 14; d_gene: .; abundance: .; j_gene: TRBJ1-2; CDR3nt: TGTGCCAGCAGCTTAGAGTCGCCAGGGCGGGGCTACACCTTC; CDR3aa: CASSLESPGRGYTF
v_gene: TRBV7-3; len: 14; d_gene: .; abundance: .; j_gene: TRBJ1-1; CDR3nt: TGTGCCAGCAGCCAACAGGGAGTAGGGACTGAAGCTTTCTTT; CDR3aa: CASSQQGVGTEAFF
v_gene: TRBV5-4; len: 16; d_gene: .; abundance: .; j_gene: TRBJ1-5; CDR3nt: TGTGCCAGCAGCTTGGGTGGGCTGGGTAGCAATCAGCCCCAGCATTTT; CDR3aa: CASSLGGLGSNQPQHF
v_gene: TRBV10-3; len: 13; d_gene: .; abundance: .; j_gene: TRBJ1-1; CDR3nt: TGTGCCATCAGTGAGTACGGGGCCACTGAAGCTTTCTTT; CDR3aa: CAISEYGATEAFF
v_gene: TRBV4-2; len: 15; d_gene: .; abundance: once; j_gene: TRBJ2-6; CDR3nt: TGTGCCAGCAGCCCGACAGGAGCTGGGGCCAACGTCCTGACTTTC; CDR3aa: CASSPTGAGANVLTF
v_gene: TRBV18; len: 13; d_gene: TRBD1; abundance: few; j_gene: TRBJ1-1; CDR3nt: TGTGCCAGCTCACGGACAGGGGACACTGAAGCTTTCTTT; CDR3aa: CASSRTGDTEAFF
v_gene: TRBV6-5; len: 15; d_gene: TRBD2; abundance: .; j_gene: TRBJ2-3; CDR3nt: TGTGCCAGCAGTTTTTCCGGGAGGGACACAGATACGCAGTATTTT; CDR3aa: CASSFSGRDTDTQYF
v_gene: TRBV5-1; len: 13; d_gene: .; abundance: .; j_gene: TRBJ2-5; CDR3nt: TGCGCCAGCAGCTTGGAACCACAAGAGACCCAGTACTTC; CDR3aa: CASSLEPQETQYF